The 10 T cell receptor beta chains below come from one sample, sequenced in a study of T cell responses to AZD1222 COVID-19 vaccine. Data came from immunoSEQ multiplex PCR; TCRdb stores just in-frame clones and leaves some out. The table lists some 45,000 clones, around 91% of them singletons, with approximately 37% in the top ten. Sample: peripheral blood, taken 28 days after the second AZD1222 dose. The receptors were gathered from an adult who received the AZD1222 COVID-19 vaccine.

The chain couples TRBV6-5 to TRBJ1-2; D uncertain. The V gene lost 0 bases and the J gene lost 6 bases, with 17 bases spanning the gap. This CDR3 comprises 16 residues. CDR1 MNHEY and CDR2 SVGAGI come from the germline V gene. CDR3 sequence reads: CASSYSNLGLGDGYTF. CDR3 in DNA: TGTGCCAGCAGTTACTCGAATCTGGGATTGGGCGATGGCTACACCTTC.

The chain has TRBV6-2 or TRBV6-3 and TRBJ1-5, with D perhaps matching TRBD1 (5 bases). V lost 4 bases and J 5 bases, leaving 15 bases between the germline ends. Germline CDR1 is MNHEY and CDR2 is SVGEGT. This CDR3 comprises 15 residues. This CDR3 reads CASSFSGAKYQPQHF. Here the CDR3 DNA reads TGTGCCAGCAGTTTTTCCGGGGCGAAGTATCAGCCCCAGCATTTT.

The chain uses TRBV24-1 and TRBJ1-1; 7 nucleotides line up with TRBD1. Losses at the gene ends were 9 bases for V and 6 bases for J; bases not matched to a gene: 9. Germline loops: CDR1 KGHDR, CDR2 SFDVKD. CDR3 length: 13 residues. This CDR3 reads CATLPDRDAEAFF. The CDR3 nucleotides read TGTGCCACCCTCCCAGACAGGGACGCTGAAGCTTTCTTT.

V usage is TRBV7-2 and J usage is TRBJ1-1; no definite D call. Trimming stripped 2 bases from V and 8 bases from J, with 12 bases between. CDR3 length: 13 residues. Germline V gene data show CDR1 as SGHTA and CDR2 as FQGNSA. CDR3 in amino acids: CASSLRLQSEAFF. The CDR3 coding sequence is TGTGCCAGCAGCTTAAGGTTACAATCGGAAGCTTTCTTT.

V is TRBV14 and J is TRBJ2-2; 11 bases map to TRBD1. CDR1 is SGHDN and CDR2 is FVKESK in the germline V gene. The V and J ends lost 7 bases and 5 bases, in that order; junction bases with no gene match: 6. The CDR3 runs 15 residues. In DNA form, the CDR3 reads TGTGCCAGCACTTCTCGGGACAGGGGGACCGGGGAGCTGTTTTTT. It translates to CASTSRDRGTGELFF.

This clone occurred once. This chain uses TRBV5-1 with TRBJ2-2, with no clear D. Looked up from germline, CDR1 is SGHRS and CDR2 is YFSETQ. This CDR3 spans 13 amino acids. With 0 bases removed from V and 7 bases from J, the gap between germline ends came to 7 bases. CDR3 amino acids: CASSLDRSGELFF. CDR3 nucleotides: TGCGCCAGCAGCTTGGATAGGAGCGGGGAGCTGTTTTTT.

The CDR3 loop reads CASSLTRGHSPLHF. CDR3 bases: TGTGCCAGCAGCTTAACCAGGGGGCACTCACCCCTCCACTTT. This sequence joins TRBV7-2 and TRBJ1-6; 8 bases line up with TRBD1. J gave up 10 bases and V 2 bases, and 4 bases lay outside the gene matches. The CDR3 contains 14 residues. CDR1 is SGHTA and CDR2 is FQGNSA in the germline V gene. The full variable domain, in which reference TRBV7-2 and TRBJ1-6 provide the parts outside the CDR3, is GAGVSQSPSNKVTEKGKDVELRCDPISGHTALYWYRQSLGQGLEFLIYFQGNSAPDKSGLPSDRFSAERTGGSVSTLTIQRTQQEDSAVYLCASSLTRGHSPLHFGNGTRLTVT.

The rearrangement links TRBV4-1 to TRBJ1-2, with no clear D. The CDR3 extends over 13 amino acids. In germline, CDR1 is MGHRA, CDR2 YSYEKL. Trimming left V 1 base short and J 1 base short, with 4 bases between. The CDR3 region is CASSQVLNYGYTF. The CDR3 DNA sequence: TGCGCCAGCAGCCAAGTTCTTAACTATGGCTACACCTTC.

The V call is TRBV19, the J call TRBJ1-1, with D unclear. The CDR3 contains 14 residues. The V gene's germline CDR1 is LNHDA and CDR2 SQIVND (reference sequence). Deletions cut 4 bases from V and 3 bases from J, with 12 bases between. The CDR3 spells CASSTARTHTEAFF. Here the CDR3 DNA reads TGTGCCAGTAGTACGGCCCGAACCCACACTGAAGCTTTCTTT. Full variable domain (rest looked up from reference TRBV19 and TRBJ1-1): DGGITQSPKYLFRKEGQNVTLSCEQNLNHDAMYWYRQDPGQGLRLIYYSQIVNDFQKGDIAEGYSVSREKKESFPLTVTSAQKNPTAFYLCASSTARTHTEAFFGQGTRLTVV.

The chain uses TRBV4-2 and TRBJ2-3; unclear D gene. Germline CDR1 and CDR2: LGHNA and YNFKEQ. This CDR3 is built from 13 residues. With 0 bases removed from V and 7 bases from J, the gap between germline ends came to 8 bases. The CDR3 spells CASSQDRANTQYF. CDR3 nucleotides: TGTGCCAGCAGCCAAGATAGGGCAAATACGCAGTATTTT.